Below are 23 T cell receptor beta chains sequenced from a single sample in a study. Via MiXCR, TCRdb re-called the RT-PCR reads, giving one row per CDR3 protein. This sample carries more than 600,000 distinct CDR3 sequences, 12% to 15% of them seen once, and the ten largest clones take 3.6%. Material for sequencing was memory CD4+ T cells from blood. The receptors originated from a female donor in good health, serving as a healthy control.

This clonotype was recorded many times. The V call is TRBV29-1, the J call TRBJ1-2, with TRBD1 as a possible D gene (6 bases). This CDR3 has 13 residues. V was cut by 6 bases and J by 4 bases, with 15 bases left in between. Germline CDR1 SQVTM, CDR2 ANQGSEA. The CDR3 is CSVRITGFYGYTF. The CDR3 DNA reads TGCAGCGTCCGCATCACAGGGTTCTATGGCTACACCTTC.

Written as DNA, the CDR3 is TGTGCCAGCAGCACTTGTCCCCGGCAGGGACTCACCGGGGAGCTGTTTTTT. This translates into CASSTCPRQGLTGELFF. V and J are TRBV2 and TRBJ2-2; the D gene is possibly TRBD2 (6 bases). V was trimmed by 6 bases and J by 4 bases, leaving 21 bases between them. Germline CDR1 SNHLY, CDR2 FYNNEI. CDR3 length: 17 residues.

This clonotype occurred a few times. V is TRBV12-3 or TRBV12-4 and J is TRBJ2-7; D gene unclear. With 0 bases removed from V and 6 bases from J, the gap between germline ends came to 9 bases. The CDR3 has 13 amino acids. CDR3 sequence: CASSLAWVSEQYF. As DNA, the CDR3 is TGTGCCAGCAGTTTAGCCTGGGTATCCGAGCAGTACTTC.

The gene calls are TRBV9 and TRBJ2-1; D is possibly TRBD2 (6 bases). CDR3 size: 18 residues. V dropped 0 bases and J dropped 3 bases, with 19 bases sitting between them. From germline, CDR1 is SGDLS and CDR2 YYNGEE. DNA for the CDR3: TGTGCCAGCAGCGTAGTAGGGACCGGGGGTAGCGGCTACAATGAGCAGTTCTTC. Translation: CASSVVGTGGSGYNEQFF.

This clonotype was seen a handful of times. This sequence joins TRBV6-1 and TRBJ1-1; D gene unclear. Germline V gives CDR1 MNHNS, CDR2 SASEGT. Trimming took off 7 bases at V and 1 base at J, with 13 bases between the two ends. This CDR3 has 14 residues. The DNA of the CDR3 is TGTGCCAGCACCCCACAGCCGGGGAACACTGAAGCTTTCTTT. This codes for CASTPQPGNTEAFF.

The V and J genes are TRBV20-1 and TRBJ1-5; 8 nucleotides align to TRBD1. Germline V lookup: CDR1 DFQATT, CDR2 SNEGSKA (reference sequence). Trimming took 3 bases from V and 0 from J; bases not matched to a gene: 10. The CDR3 has 17 amino acids. CDR3 nucleotides: TGCAGTGCTAGCGACAGGGGAGGACCTTATAGCAATCAGCCCCAGCATTTT. This codes for CSASDRGGPYSNQPQHF.

This clonotype was recorded many times. V gene TRBV7-2 combines with J gene TRBJ2-7, with D possibly being TRBD1 (6 bases). Trimming removed 5 bases from V and 2 bases from J, with 13 bases in between. This CDR3 spans 14 amino acids. From germline, CDR1 is SGHTA and CDR2 FQGNSA. CDR3 protein: CASSRTAGAYEQYF. CDR3 in DNA: TGTGCCAGCAGCCGTACTGCAGGGGCCTACGAGCAGTACTTC.

The sample holds a few counts of this clonotype. The CDR3 nucleotides read TGTGCCAGCAGTTTAAGGGACTTTCCTTGGGACGAGCAGTACTTC. Residues: CASSLRDFPWDEQYF. The V call is TRBV12-3 or TRBV12-4, the J call TRBJ2-7; tentatively, D is TRBD2 (6 bases). The CDR3 covers 15 residues. With 2 bases removed from V and 5 bases from J, the gap between germline ends came to 16 bases.

The chain joins TRBV5-8 to TRBJ2-5; 7 positions match TRBD2. Germline V gene lookup returns CDR1 SGHTS and CDR2 YDEGEE. This CDR3 is built from 14 residues. J gave up 5 bases and V 3 bases, and 7 bases lay outside the gene matches. CDR3 in amino acids: CASSWKGLGETQYF. The CDR3 DNA sequence: TGTGCCAGCAGCTGGAAAGGACTAGGCGAGACCCAGTACTTC. The complete variable domain, with remaining parts taken from reference TRBV5-8 and TRBJ2-5, reads EAGVTQSPTHLIKTRGQQATLRCSPISGHTSVYWYQQALGLGLQFLLWYDEGEERNRGNFPPRFSGRQFPNYSSELNVNALELEDSALYLCASSWKGLGETQYFGPGTRLLVL.

The J gene is TRBJ2-3, the V gene TRBV7-7, with D unclear. Germline V gene data show CDR1 as SSHAT and CDR2 as FNYEAQ (reference sequence). The CDR3 extends over 14 amino acids. The germline V and J ends were trimmed by 6 bases and 1 base, with 11 bases remaining between them. CDR3 in amino acids: CASSQSRGTDTQYF. CDR3 DNA: TGTGCCAGCAGTCAGAGTCGGGGCACAGATACGCAGTATTTT.

At least ten counts were recorded for this clonotype. This chain connects TRBV7-3 to TRBJ1-1, with D unclear. Deletions cut 4 bases from V and 3 bases from J, with 12 bases between. CDR3 size: 14 residues. CDR1 is SGHTA and CDR2 is FQGTGA in the germline V gene. CDR3 sequence (DNA): TGTGCCAGCAGCTCAACCGGGGAGGACACTGAAGCTTTCTTT. It translates to CASSSTGEDTEAFF.

This clonotype was observed a few times. V gene TRBV20-1 combines with J gene TRBJ2-3, with 12 nucleotides matching TRBD2. The V gene end was trimmed by 1 base and the J gene end by 2 bases; junction bases not matched to a gene: 7. This CDR3 is built from 17 residues. Germline CDR1 reads DFQATT; CDR2 reads SNEGSKA (reference sequence). CDR3 loop: CSARASGRAGATDTQYF. The CDR3, as DNA: TGCAGTGCTAGAGCTAGCGGGAGGGCCGGGGCCACAGATACGCAGTATTTT.

This clonotype has just a few counts. The genes are TRBV25-1 and TRBJ2-7, with 10 bases matching TRBD2. The CDR3 covers 15 residues. Germline V gene sequence: CDR1 MGHDK, CDR2 SYGVNS. V gave up 2 bases and J gave up 3 bases; unmatched junction bases: 4. The chain's CDR3 is CASSEGAGGSYEQYF. The CDR3 nucleotides read TGTGCCAGCAGTGAAGGAGCGGGAGGGAGCTACGAGCAGTACTTC.

This clonotype was seen repeatedly, ten times or more. This rearrangement joins TRBV5-1 to TRBJ2-1; 7 bases line up with TRBD1. V lost 1 base, J lost 0 bases, and 4 bases stayed unmatched. The CDR3 is 16 amino acids. Per the germline V gene, CDR1 is SGHRS and CDR2 is YFSETQ. The CDR3 DNA reads as TGCGCCAGCAGCTTGTCCGACAGGGCCTCCTACAATGAGCAGTTCTTC. Translation gives CASSLSDRASYNEQFF.

A few counts support this clonotype. The CDR3 DNA is TGCGCCAGCAGCACCGGGACACCAGCTTCCGGGGAGCTGTTTTTT. This encodes CASSTGTPASGELFF. The chain links TRBV5-1 to TRBJ2-2, with TRBD1 as a possible D gene (6 bases). This CDR3 is built from 15 residues. The germline CDR1 and CDR2 sequences are SGHRS and YFSETQ. The V gene lost 4 bases and the J gene lost 6 bases, with 16 bases spanning the gap.

This clonotype occurred a few times. The gene calls are TRBV9 and TRBJ1-6; D is perhaps TRBD1 (6 bases). The CDR3 loop spans 16 amino acids. V was shortened by 2 bases and J by 5 bases, with 14 bases between the two germline ends. Germline CDR1 SGDLS, CDR2 YYNGEE. The CDR3 DNA is TGTGCCAGCAGCGTCACGGGGGCGCCGAATAATTCACCCCTCCACTTT. It codes for CASSVTGAPNNSPLHF.

This clonotype was recorded many times. V usage is TRBV12-3 or TRBV12-4 and J usage is TRBJ1-1; D is perhaps TRBD1 (5 bases). The ends were cut back, 7 bases at V and 7 bases at J, with 13 bases in the middle. The CDR3 runs to 12 residues. Here the CDR3 reads CASIGGGSEAFF. The CDR3 coding sequence is TGTGCCAGCATTGGCGGGGGAAGTGAAGCTTTCTTT.

The table lists this clonotype with many counts. V usage is TRBV12-3 or TRBV12-4 and J usage is TRBJ2-3; 8 bases agree with TRBD2. The V gene end was trimmed by 4 bases and the J gene end by 3 bases; junction bases not matched to a gene: 3. The CDR3 sequence is 14 residues long. The CDR3 DNA reads TGTGCCAGCAGTTCCTCTAGCGGGACAGATACGCAGTATTTT. Its protein product is CASSSSSGTDTQYF.

In its sample, this clonotype was seen many times. The chain recombines TRBV5-1 with TRBJ2-3; 10 bases line up with TRBD1. J lost 1 base, V lost 4 bases, and 3 bases had no gene match. The CDR3 totals 15 residues. The germline gives CDR1 SGHRS, CDR2 YFSETQ. The CDR3 nucleotides read TGCGCCAGCAGCACCGGACAGGGGGGCACAGATACGCAGTATTTT. Its translation: CASSTGQGGTDTQYF.

In this sample, this clonotype turned up a few times. CDR3 nucleotides: TGCGCCAGCAGCTCAGAAAGCGAGCAGTACTTC. Residues: CASSSESEQYF. The gene calls are TRBV5-1 and TRBJ2-7, with unresolved D. The CDR3 has 11 amino acids. CDR1 and CDR2 from the germline V gene are SGHRS and YFSETQ. Trimming shortened V by 3 bases and J by 6 bases, and 7 bases separated the two germline ends.

This clonotype showed up just a few times. The chain links TRBV27 to TRBJ1-1; no definite D call. This CDR3 has 14 residues. V was trimmed by 5 bases and J by 0 bases, leaving 10 bases between them. Germline V CDR1 and CDR2: MNHEY, SMNVEV (reference sequence). The CDR3 DNA reads as TGTGCCAGCAGTATGGGGTCCTTGAACACTGAAGCTTTCTTT. Its protein product is CASSMGSLNTEAFF.

This clonotype appeared many times. The chain employs TRBV10-3 and TRBJ2-3; 7 bases fit TRBD2. Germline values: CDR1 ENHRY, CDR2 SYGVKD. Trimming took 7 bases from V and 3 from J; bases not matched to a gene: 28. This CDR3 is 21 amino acids long. The CDR3 DNA is TGTGCCATCAAGCCCCACAGGTTCCCTCTGACGGACGGGAGGACAACAGATACGCAGTATTTT. Its protein product is CAIKPHRFPLTDGRTTDTQYF.

This clonotype was seen a few times. This sequence joins TRBV7-9 and TRBJ2-1; TRBD2 agrees at 15 bases. Trimming cost V 5 bases and J 4 bases; bases outside gene matches: 6. The CDR3 has 17 amino acids. Germline V CDR1 and CDR2: SEHNR, FQNEAQ (reference sequence). The chain's CDR3 is CASSPGTSGRIYNEQFF. The CDR3 DNA reads as TGTGCCAGCAGCCCAGGGACTAGCGGGAGGATTTACAATGAGCAGTTCTTC.